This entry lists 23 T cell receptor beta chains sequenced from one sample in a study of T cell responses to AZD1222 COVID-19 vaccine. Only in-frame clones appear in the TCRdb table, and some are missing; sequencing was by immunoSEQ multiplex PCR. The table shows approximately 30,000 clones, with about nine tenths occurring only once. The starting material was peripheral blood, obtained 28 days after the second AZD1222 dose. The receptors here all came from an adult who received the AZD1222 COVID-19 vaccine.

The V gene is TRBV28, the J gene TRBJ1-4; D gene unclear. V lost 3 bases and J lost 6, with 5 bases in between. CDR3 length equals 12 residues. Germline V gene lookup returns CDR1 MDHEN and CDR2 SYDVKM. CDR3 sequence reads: CASSFKDEKLFF. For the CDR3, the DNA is TGTGCCAGCAGTTTTAAAGATGAAAAACTGTTTTTT.

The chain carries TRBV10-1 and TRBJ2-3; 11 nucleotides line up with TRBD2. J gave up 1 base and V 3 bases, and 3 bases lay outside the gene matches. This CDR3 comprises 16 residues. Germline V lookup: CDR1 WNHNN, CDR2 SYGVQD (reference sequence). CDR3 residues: CASSDRGLAGTDTQYF. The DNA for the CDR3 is TGCGCCAGCAGTGATAGGGGACTAGCGGGCACAGATACGCAGTATTTT.

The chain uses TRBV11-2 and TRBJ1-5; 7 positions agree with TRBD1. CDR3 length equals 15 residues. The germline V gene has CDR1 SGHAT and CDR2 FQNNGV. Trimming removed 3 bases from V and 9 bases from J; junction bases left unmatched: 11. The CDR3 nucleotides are TGTGCCAGCAGCTTGGACAGGACCGGCCCCTGGCCCCAGCATTTT. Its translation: CASSLDRTGPWPQHF. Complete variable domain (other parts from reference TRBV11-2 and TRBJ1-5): EAGVAQSPRYKIIEKRQSVAFWCNPISGHATLYWYQQILGQGPKLLIQFQNNGVVDDSQLPKDRFSAERLKGVDSTLKIQPAKLEDSAVYLCASSLDRTGPWPQHFGDGTRLSIL.

The CDR3 DNA reads TGTGCCAGTAGGACCTCGGCGGGGTCAGGGTATGGCTACACCTTC. Its protein product is CASRTSAGSGYGYTF. The chain joins TRBV19 to TRBJ1-2; TRBD1 is a possible D gene (5 bases). Trimming cost V 6 bases and J 5 bases, with 19 bases left between them. The CDR3 is 15 residues long. Germline CDR1 is LNHDA and CDR2 is SQIVND (reference sequence). The whole variable domain, filled in from reference TRBV19 and TRBJ1-2, reads DGGITQSPKYLFRKEGQNVTLSCEQNLNHDAMYWYRQDPGQGLRLIYYSQIVNDFQKGDIAEGYSVSREKKESFPLTVTSAQKNPTAFYLCASRTSAGSGYGYTFGSGTRLTVV.

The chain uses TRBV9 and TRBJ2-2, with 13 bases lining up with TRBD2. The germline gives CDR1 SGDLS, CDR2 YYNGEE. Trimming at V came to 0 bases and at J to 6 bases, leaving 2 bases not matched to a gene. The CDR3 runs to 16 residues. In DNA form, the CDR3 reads TGTGCCAGCAGCGTAGGGACTAGCGGGGGTTCCGGGGAGCTGTTTTTT. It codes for CASSVGTSGGSGELFF.

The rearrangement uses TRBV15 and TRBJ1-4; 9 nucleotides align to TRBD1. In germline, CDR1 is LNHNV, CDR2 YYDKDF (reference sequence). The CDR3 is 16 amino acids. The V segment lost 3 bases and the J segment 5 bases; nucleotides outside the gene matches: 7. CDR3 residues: CATSRDTGTGNEKLFF. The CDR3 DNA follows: TGTGCCACCAGCAGGGATACCGGGACAGGGAATGAAAAACTGTTTTTT.

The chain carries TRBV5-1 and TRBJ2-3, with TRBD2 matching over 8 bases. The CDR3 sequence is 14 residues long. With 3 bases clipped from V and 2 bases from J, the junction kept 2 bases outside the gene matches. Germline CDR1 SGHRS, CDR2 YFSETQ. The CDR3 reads CASSSGLATDTQYF. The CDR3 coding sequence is TGCGCCAGCAGCTCAGGACTAGCCACAGATACGCAGTATTTT. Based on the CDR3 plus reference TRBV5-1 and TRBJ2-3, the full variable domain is KAGVTQTPRYLIKTRGQQVTLSCSPISGHRSVSWYQQTPGQGLQFLFEYFSETQRNKGNFPGRFSGRQFSNSRSEMNVSTLELGDSALYLCASSSGLATDTQYFGPGTRLTVL.

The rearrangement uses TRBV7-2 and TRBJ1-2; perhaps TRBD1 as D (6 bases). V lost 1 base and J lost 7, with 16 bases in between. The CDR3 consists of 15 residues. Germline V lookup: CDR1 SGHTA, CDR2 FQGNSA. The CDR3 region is CASSLVSQGMVGYTF. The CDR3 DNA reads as TGTGCCAGCAGCTTAGTATCTCAGGGGATGGTTGGCTACACCTTC.

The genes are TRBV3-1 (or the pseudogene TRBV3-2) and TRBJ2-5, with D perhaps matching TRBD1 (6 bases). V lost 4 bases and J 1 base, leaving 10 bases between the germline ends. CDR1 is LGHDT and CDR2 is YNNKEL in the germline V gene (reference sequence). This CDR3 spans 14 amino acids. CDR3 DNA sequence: TGTGCCAGCAGCCGGGGGACAACCCAAGAGACCCAGTACTTC. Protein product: CASSRGTTQETQYF.

CDR3 in amino acids: CATSPGTSTDTQYF. For the CDR3, the DNA is TGTGCCACCAGCCCGGGCACTAGCACAGATACGCAGTATTTT. V gene TRBV15 combines with J gene TRBJ2-3; D unresolved. Germline-derived CDR1 and CDR2 are LNHNV and YYDKDF (reference sequence). V was pared by 5 bases and J by 0 bases, with 9 bases between. The CDR3 totals 14 residues.

Here the CDR3 reads CASSAGLQETQYF. In nucleotides, the CDR3 is TGTGCCAGCTCCGCGGGATTACAAGAGACCCAGTACTTC. The rearrangement joins TRBV18 to TRBJ2-5, with a possible D match to TRBD2 (6 bases). Per the germline V gene, CDR1 is KGHSH and CDR2 is LQKENI. Trimming removed 6 bases at V and 2 bases at J, with 10 bases between. The CDR3 length is 13 residues.

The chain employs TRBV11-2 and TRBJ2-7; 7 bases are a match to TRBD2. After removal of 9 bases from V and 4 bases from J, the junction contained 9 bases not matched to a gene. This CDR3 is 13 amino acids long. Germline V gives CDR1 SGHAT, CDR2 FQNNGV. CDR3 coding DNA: TGTGCCAGTCGGCGGGACTACGGATACGAGCAGTACTTC. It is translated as CASRRDYGYEQYF.

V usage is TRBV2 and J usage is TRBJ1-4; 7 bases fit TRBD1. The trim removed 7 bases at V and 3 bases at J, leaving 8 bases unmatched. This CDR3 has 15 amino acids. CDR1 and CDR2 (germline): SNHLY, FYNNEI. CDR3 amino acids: CASKGQPKANEKLFF. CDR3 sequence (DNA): TGTGCCAGCAAGGGACAGCCCAAGGCTAATGAAAAACTGTTTTTT.

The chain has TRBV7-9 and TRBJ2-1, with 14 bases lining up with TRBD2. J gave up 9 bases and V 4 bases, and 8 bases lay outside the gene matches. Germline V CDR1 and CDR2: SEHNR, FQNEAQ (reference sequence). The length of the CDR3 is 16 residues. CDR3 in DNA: TGTGCCAGCAGCTCCGCCCGACTAGCGGGGGGGCCTGAGCAGTTCTTC. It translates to CASSSARLAGGPEQFF.

The CDR3 region has the DNA TGTGCCAGCAGTTGGGCGGGAGTCGGTGAAGCTTTCTTT. This gives the protein CASSWAGVGEAFF. This sequence joins TRBV6-5 and TRBJ1-1; no firm D call. Germline lookup yields CDR1 MNHEY and CDR2 SVGAGI. This CDR3 is 13 amino acids long. Trimming pared 4 bases from V and 7 bases from J, leaving 13 bases between.

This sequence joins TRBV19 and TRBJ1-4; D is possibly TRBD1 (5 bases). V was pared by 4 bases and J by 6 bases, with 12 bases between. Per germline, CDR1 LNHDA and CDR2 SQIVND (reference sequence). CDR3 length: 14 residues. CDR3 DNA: TGTGCCAGTAGTAAGCAGGGAGGCGATGAAAAACTGTTTTTT. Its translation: CASSKQGGDEKLFF.

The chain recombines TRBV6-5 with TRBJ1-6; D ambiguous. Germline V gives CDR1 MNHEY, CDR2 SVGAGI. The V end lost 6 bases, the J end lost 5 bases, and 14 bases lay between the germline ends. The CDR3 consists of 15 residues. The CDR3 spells CASRIDFGDNSPLHF. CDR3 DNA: TGTGCCAGCAGGATTGACTTCGGAGATAATTCACCCCTCCACTTT.

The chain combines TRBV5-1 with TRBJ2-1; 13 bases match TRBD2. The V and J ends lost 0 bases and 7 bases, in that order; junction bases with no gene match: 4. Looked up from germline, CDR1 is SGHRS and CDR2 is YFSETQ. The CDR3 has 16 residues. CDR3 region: CASSLEGLAGFNEQFF. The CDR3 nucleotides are TGCGCCAGCAGCTTGGAGGGACTAGCGGGATTTAATGAGCAGTTCTTC.

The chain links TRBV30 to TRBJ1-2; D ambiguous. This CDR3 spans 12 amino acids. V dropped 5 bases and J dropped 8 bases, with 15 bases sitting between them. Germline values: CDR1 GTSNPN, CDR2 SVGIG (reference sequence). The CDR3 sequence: CAWGVGSRGYTF. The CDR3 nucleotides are TGTGCCTGGGGGGTCGGGTCGAGGGGCTACACCTTC.

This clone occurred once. The CDR3 reads CASSILSQRGVSTDTQYF. The CDR3 DNA is TGTGCCAGTAGTATTCTCTCCCAGCGGGGGGTTAGCACAGATACGCAGTATTTT. This chain uses TRBV19 with TRBJ2-3, with 9 bases that match TRBD2. Losses at the gene ends were 3 bases for V and 0 bases for J; bases not matched to a gene: 10. The CDR3 is made up of 18 amino acids. Germline-derived CDR1 and CDR2 are LNHDA and SQIVND (reference sequence).

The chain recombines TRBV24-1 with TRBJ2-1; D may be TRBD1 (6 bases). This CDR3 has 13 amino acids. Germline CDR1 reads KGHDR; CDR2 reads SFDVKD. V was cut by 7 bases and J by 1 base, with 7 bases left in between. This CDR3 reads CATRQGSYNEQFF. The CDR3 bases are TGTGCCACCAGACAGGGATCCTACAATGAGCAGTTCTTC.

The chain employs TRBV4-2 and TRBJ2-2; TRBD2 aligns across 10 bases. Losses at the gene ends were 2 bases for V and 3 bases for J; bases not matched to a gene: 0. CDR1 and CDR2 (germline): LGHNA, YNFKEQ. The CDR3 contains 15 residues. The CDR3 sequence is CASSQLAGDTGELFF. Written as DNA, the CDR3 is TGTGCCAGCAGCCAACTAGCGGGGGACACCGGGGAGCTGTTTTTT.

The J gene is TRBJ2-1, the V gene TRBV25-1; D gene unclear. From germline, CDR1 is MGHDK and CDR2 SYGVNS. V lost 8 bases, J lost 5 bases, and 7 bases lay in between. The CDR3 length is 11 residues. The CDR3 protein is CASQVDNEQFF. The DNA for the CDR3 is TGTGCCAGCCAGGTGGACAATGAGCAGTTCTTC. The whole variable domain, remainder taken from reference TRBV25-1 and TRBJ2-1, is EADIYQTPRYLVIGTGKKITLECSQTMGHDKMYWYQQDPGMELHLIHYSYGVNSTEKGDLSSESTVSRIRTEHFPLTLESARPSHTSQYLCASQVDNEQFFGPGTRLTVL.